The source of this TCR beta chain is a study of blood T cells in healthy people across ages. This clonotype was detected only a few times. Healthy Caucasian individuals from Russia aged about 6 to 95 served as donors. The ends were cut back, 6 bases at V and 8 bases at J, with 13 bases in the middle. The CDR3 totals 12 residues. In germline, CDR1 is MNHEY, CDR2 SVGAGI. PCR was performed a second time for 7 to 11 cycles using a sample-barcoded 5' primer and a J-beta primer mix. TCRdb fed the 5' RACE reads into MiXCR, producing one record per CDR3 protein. The sample has 500,000 to 600,000 distinct CDR3 sequences, about 25% seen once; the top ten hold around a sixth.

The chain employs TRBV6-5 and TRBJ1-2; D is ambiguous. Source material: blood. This clonotype was sampled from a woman aged 70 to 79 in good health. The CDR3 loop is CASSQPGGGYTF. In DNA, the CDR3 is TGTGCCAGCAGCCAACCCGGAGGGGGCTACACCTTC.